This T cell receptor beta chain stems from a study of regulatory T cells in long-lasting Graves disease. The time point here: newly diagnosed GD, antithyroid drugs for less than 3 months. There was RNA extracted from PBMCs, and the TCR library was made from it. Germline assignment: CDR1 DFQATT and CDR2 SNEGSKA (reference sequence). This CDR3 spans 16 amino acids. Trimming took 5 bases from V and 4 from J; bases not matched to a gene: 13. Investigators prepared the TCR beta libraries by applying iRepertoire HTBI primers and Arm-PCR of CDR3 regions. A single record per CDR3 protein comes from TCRdb applying MiXCR to the multiplex PCR reads. Among more than 300,000 distinct CDR3 sequences, approximately 10% were seen once, and the ten largest hold under 20%. The same sample was also studied in work on T cells in Graves' hyperthyroidism and ophthalmopathy.

The V and J genes are TRBV20-1 and TRBJ2-1, with 8 bases matching TRBD2. The specimen comprised peripheral blood mononuclear cells (PBMCs), sampled at new diagnosis, from a patient treated with antithyroid drugs. This clonotype was sampled from a woman between 18 and 29 years old with Graves disease. The CDR3 DNA sequence: TGCAGTGCTCCAACTAGAAGCGGGAGCGGGTACAATGAGCAGTTCTTC. It is translated as CSAPTRSGSGYNEQFF.